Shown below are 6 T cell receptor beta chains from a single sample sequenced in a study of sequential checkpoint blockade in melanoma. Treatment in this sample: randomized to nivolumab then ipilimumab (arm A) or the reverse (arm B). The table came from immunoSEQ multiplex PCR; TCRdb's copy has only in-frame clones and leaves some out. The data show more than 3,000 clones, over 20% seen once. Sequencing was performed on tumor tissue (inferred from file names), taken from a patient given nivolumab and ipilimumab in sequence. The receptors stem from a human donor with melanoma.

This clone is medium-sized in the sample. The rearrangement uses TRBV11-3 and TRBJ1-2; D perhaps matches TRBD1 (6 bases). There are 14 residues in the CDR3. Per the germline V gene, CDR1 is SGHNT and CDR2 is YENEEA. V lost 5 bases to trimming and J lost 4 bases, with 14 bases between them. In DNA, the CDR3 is TGTGCCAGCAGCATTGCAGGGGCCCCCTATGGCTACACCTTC. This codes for CASSIAGAPYGYTF.

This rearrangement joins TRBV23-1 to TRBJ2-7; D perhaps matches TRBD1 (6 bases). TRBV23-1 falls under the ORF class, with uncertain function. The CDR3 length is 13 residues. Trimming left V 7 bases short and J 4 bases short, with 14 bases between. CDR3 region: CASTLRGYYEQYF. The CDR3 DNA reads TGCGCCAGCACACTGAGGGGGTATTACGAGCAGTACTTC.

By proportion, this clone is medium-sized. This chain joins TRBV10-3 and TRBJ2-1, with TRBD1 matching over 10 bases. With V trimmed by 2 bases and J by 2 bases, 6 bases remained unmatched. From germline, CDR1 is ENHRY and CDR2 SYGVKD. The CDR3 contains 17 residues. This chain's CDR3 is CAISEPGQGFAYNEQFF. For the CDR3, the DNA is TGTGCCATCAGTGAGCCGGGACAGGGGTTTGCCTACAATGAGCAGTTCTTC.

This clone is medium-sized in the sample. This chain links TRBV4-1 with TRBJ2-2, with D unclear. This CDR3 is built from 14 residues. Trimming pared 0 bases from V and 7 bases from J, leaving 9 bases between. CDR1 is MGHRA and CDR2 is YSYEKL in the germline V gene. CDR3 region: CASSQEPGNGELFF. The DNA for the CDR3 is TGCGCCAGCAGCCAAGAACCGGGTAACGGGGAGCTGTTTTTT.

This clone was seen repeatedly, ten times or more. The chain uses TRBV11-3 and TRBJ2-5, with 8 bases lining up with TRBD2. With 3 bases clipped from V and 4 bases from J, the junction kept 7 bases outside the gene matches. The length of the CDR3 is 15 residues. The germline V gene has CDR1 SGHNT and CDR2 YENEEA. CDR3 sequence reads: CASSFLAGIGETQYF. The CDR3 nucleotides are TGTGCCAGCAGCTTCCTAGCGGGTATTGGAGAGACCCAGTACTTC.

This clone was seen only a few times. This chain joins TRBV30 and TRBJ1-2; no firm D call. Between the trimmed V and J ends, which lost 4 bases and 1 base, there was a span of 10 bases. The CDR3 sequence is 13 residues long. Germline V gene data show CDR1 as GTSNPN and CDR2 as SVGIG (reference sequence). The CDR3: CAWNLGSNYGYTF. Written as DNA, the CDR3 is TGTGCCTGGAATTTAGGCAGTAACTATGGCTACACCTTC.